This T cell receptor beta chain is from a study of human T cells and chemical hapten exposure. Study-level information: Donors were sensitized with 2% DPC on the upper inner arm. The study lasted approximately 26 weeks, and patients were dosed weekly with diphenylcyclopropenone on the scalp throughout. Chiefly female patients presented with alopecia areata, totalis or universalis.

Whole-study findings and limits: The immune response of these alopecia patients might not match healthy individuals'.

The sample holds a few counts of this clonotype. Its antigen is not identified. TCRdb passed the RACE reads through MiXCR, listing each CDR3 protein once. There are more than 150,000 distinct CDR3 sequences in the sample; roughly 15% occur only once, and about 1.7% lies in the top ten. Time point denoted: patch test 1, 2 weeks after DPC sensitization. Treatment meaning: therapeutic diphenylcyclopropenone sensitization with weekly scalp DPC. The CDR3 consists of 13 residues. V lost 2 bases and J 8 bases, leaving 13 bases between the germline ends. Germline assignment: CDR1 DFQATT and CDR2 SNEGSKA (reference sequence).

The receptor was derived from a woman younger than 45 with alopecia areata. Some clones in this sample may be carry-over from other donors' samples. Sequences were derived from whole blood, sampled in connection with sensitization to the hapten diphenylcyclopropenone (DPC). This chain connects TRBV20-1 to TRBJ2-1; D uncertain. The CDR3 protein is CSARLELSDEQFF. The CDR3 bases are TGCAGTGCTAGACTGGAGTTGAGCGATGAGCAGTTCTTC.